This TCR beta chain was captured in a study of blood T cell repertoires in COVID-19. Study details: Specimens from acute and convalescent COVID-19 originated in the United States, Italy and Spain. Sources were T cells, B-cell-depleted T cells, or PBMCs; the material itself was cDNA or gDNA.

Germline V lookup: CDR1 KGHSH, CDR2 LQKENI. The CDR3 sequence is 14 residues long. The V segment lost 6 bases and the J segment 4 bases; nucleotides outside the gene matches: 2. Original processing methods: Estimation of nucleated cell counts was performed using reference gene primer amplification. Sequenced by immunoSEQ multiplex PCR; TCRdb stores in-frame clones only, minus some. V and J calls and clone size are as listed in that table; D and trimming were resolved from the DNA. The sample consists of just over 150,000 clones, 70% to 85% of them appearing once. This clone was observed a single time. This same CDR3 is encoded by further DNA sequences in the sample.

The rearrangement links TRBV18 to TRBJ2-1, with TRBD2 matching 11 bases. The specimen sequenced was peripheral blood. The clonotype was recovered from a woman between 45 and 60 years old with acute or convalescent COVID-19. The CDR3 sequence: CASSPSGGYNEQFF. DNA of the CDR3: TGTGCCAGCTCCCCTAGCGGGGGGTACAATGAGCAGTTCTTC.